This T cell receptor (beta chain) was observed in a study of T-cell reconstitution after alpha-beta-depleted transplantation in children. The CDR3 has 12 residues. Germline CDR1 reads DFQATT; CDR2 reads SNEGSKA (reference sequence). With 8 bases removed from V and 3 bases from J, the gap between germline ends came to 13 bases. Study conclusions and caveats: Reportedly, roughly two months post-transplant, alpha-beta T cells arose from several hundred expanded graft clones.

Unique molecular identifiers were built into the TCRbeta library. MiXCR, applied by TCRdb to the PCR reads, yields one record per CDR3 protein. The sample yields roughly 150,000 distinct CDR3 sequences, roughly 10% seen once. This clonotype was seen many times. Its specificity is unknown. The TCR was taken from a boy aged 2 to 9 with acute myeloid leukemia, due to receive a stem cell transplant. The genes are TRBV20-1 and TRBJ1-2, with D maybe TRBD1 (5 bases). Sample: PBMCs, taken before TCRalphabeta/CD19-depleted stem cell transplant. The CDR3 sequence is CSPRGGDYGYTF. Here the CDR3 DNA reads TGCAGTCCACGGGGCGGAGACTATGGCTACACCTTC.